These 28 T cell receptor beta chains came from one sample sequenced in a study of OX40 agonist ivuxolimab in advanced cancers. The repertoire was sequenced with immunoSEQ multiplex PCR; TCRdb's copy has only in-frame clones and lacks some. Among 70,000 to 80,000 clones listed, roughly 87% were seen once. This sample comprised CD4+ or CD8+ T cells sorted from blood, obtained in a trial of the OX40 agonist ivuxolimab. These receptors were collected from an adult with an advanced solid tumor such as melanoma, head and neck, liver or kidney cancer.

This sequence joins TRBV11-2 and TRBJ1-1; D is undetermined. CDR3 length: 13 residues. V lost 0 bases and J 5 bases, leaving 7 bases between the germline ends. Germline V lookup: CDR1 SGHAT, CDR2 FQNNGV. CDR3 coding DNA: TGTGCCAGCAGCTTAGATCCGACGACTGAAGCTTTCTTT. Its protein is CASSLDPTTEAFF.

The chain recombines TRBV5-6 with TRBJ2-1; 7 bases map to TRBD1. Germline V lookup: CDR1 SGHDT, CDR2 YYEEEE. V was clipped by 4 bases and J by 9 bases; unmatched bases: 16. This CDR3 has 16 residues. CDR3 nucleotides: TGTGCCAGCAGCGATTTGGGCGATGGACAGGAGGCTGAGCAGTTCTTC. It specifies CASSDLGDGQEAEQFF.

For the CDR3, the DNA is TGTGCCAGCAGCTTGGAATTCAATGAGCAGTTCTTC. This encodes CASSLEFNEQFF. The gene calls are TRBV5-6 and TRBJ2-1; D not resolved. The CDR3 sequence is 12 residues long. The germline V and J ends were trimmed by 0 bases and 6 bases, with 4 bases remaining between them. Germline lookup yields CDR1 SGHDT and CDR2 YYEEEE.

This rearrangement joins TRBV2 to TRBJ2-1, with 12 bases identical to TRBD2. Looked up from germline, CDR1 is SNHLY and CDR2 is FYNNEI. The V segment lost 7 bases and the J segment 10 bases; nucleotides outside the gene matches: 8. The CDR3 has 14 residues. Written as DNA, the CDR3 is TGTGCCAGCAAGACTAGCGGGAGAAGTGGGGAGCAGTTCTTC. Its protein is CASKTSGRSGEQFF.

A few counts support this clone. The V call is TRBV30, the J call TRBJ1-4; D possibly corresponds to TRBD1 (6 bases). The germline V and J ends were trimmed by 8 bases and 7 bases, with 14 bases remaining between them. Looked up from germline, CDR1 is GTSNPN and CDR2 is SVGIG (reference sequence). The CDR3 is 12 amino acids. The CDR3 spells CARGQYGEKLFF. The CDR3 DNA follows: TGTGCCCGCGGACAGTACGGTGAAAAACTGTTTTTT.

The chain employs TRBV5-4 and TRBJ2-5, with 10 bases that match TRBD2. Germline values: CDR1 SGHNT, CDR2 YYREEE (reference sequence). V lost 1 base and J lost 1; bases outside the gene matches: 4. This CDR3 contains 16 residues. CDR3 sequence: CASSLLSGGAQETQYF. The CDR3 DNA is TGTGCCAGCAGCTTGCTAAGCGGGGGGGCCCAAGAGACCCAGTACTTC.

The chain links TRBV19 to TRBJ2-2; tentative D call: TRBD2 (5 bases). Germline V gene sequence: CDR1 LNHDA, CDR2 SQIVND (reference sequence). CDR3 length: 18 residues. The V end lost 7 bases, the J end lost 1 base, and 22 bases lay between the germline ends. Written as DNA, the CDR3 is TGTGCCAGTACCCGGAGGAGCTACGTGTTTTTGAACACCGGGGAGCTGTTTTTT. Protein product: CASTRRSYVFLNTGELFF.

The genes are TRBV28 and TRBJ1-5, with 11 bases fitting TRBD1. The CDR3 is made up of 15 amino acids. With V trimmed by 6 bases and J by 5 bases, 6 bases remained unmatched. In germline, CDR1 is MDHEN, CDR2 SYDVKM. CDR3 sequence: CASRLGTGGDQPQHF. The CDR3 region has the DNA TGTGCCAGCAGGTTGGGGACAGGGGGTGATCAGCCCCAGCATTTT.

The chain combines TRBV30 with TRBJ1-3, with 9 bases identical to TRBD1. J was trimmed by 0 bases and V by 2 bases; bases with no gene match: 8. Germline V gene data show CDR1 as GTSNPN and CDR2 as SVGIG (reference sequence). The CDR3 covers 17 residues. CDR3 sequence reads: CAWSTGGHASSGNTIYF. DNA for the CDR3: TGTGCCTGGAGTACAGGGGGCCACGCCAGCTCTGGAAACACCATATATTTT.

The genes are TRBV28 and TRBJ1-3; D not certain. CDR3 size: 14 residues. V shed 5 bases and J shed 0 bases, with 8 bases lying between them. Germline V lookup: CDR1 MDHEN, CDR2 SYDVKM. The CDR3 DNA reads as TGTGCCAGCAGTCTTGACCTCTCTGGAAACACCATATATTTT. Its translation is CASSLDLSGNTIYF.

V usage is TRBV19 and J usage is TRBJ1-1, with D uncertain. Trimming shortened V by 3 bases and J by 1 base, and 9 bases separated the two germline ends. Germline V gene data show CDR1 as LNHDA and CDR2 as SQIVND (reference sequence). The length of the CDR3 is 14 residues. DNA for the CDR3: TGTGCCAGTAGTATCCTAGTGGGGAACACTGAAGCTTTCTTT. It specifies CASSILVGNTEAFF.

The gene calls are TRBV18 and TRBJ1-2, with 8 bases that match TRBD1. J was trimmed by 7 bases and V by 5 bases; bases with no gene match: 9. Per germline, CDR1 KGHSH and CDR2 LQKENI. The CDR3 is 14 residues long. In DNA, the CDR3 is TGTGCCAGCTCAATAATGGACAGGGAATCTGGCTACACCTTC. This encodes CASSIMDRESGYTF. The full variable domain, rest sourced from reference TRBV18 and TRBJ1-2, is NAGVMQNPRHLVRRRGQEARLRCSPMKGHSHVYWYRQLPEEGLKFMVYLQKENIIDESGMPKERFSAEFPKEGPSILRIQQVVRGDSAAYFCASSIMDRESGYTFGSGTRLTVV.

The chain has TRBV7-9 and TRBJ1-4, with D maybe TRBD1 (5 bases). The CDR3 is 13 amino acids. Trimming pared 5 bases from V and 8 bases from J, leaving 12 bases between. Germline V gene lookup returns CDR1 SEHNR and CDR2 FQNEAQ (reference sequence). CDR3 DNA: TGTGCCAGCAGCATTTACGACAGCGAAAAACTGTTTTTT. Translated: CASSIYDSEKLFF.

V and J are TRBV28 and TRBJ2-5; D may be TRBD2 (6 bases). V was pared by 2 bases and J by 1 base, with 11 bases between. This CDR3 has 15 amino acids. Germline loops: CDR1 MDHEN, CDR2 SYDVKM. The CDR3 sequence: CASSLTGDTQETQYF. The CDR3 region has the DNA TGTGCCAGCAGTTTAACGGGGGATACCCAAGAGACCCAGTACTTC. The variable domain in full, with the rest retrieved from reference TRBV28 and TRBJ2-5, is DVKVTQSSRYLVKRTGEKVFLECVQDMDHENMFWYRQDPGLGLRLIYFSYDVKMKEKGDIPEGYSVSREKKERFSLILESASTNQTSMYLCASSLTGDTQETQYFGPGTRLLVL.

The J gene is TRBJ1-5, the V gene TRBV18; perhaps TRBD1 as D (5 bases). The CDR3 is 15 amino acids. Germline CDR1 KGHSH, CDR2 LQKENI. V lost 4 bases, J lost 4 bases, and 14 bases lay in between. The CDR3 DNA follows: TGTGCCAGCTCACGAGGGGAGGGGATGAATCAGCCCCAGCATTTT. Amino acids: CASSRGEGMNQPQHF.

V gene TRBV11-2 combines with J gene TRBJ1-4; perhaps TRBD1 as D (5 bases). From germline, CDR1 is SGHAT and CDR2 FQNNGV. CDR3 size: 15 residues. The germline V and J ends were trimmed by 3 bases and 4 bases, with 12 bases remaining between them. The CDR3 region is CASSLSGTDNEKLFF. As DNA, the CDR3 is TGTGCCAGCAGCTTGTCCGGGACCGATAATGAAAAACTGTTTTTT.

The chain has TRBV30 and TRBJ2-3; D gene unclear. The CDR3 contains 13 residues. Trimming shortened V by 1 base and J by 1 base, and 6 bases separated the two germline ends. Germline CDR1 GTSNPN, CDR2 SVGIG (reference sequence). CDR3 sequence: CAWSAGGTDTQYF. The CDR3 nucleotides are TGTGCCTGGAGTGCTGGGGGCACAGATACGCAGTATTTT.

V is TRBV5-8 and J is TRBJ2-3; 8 positions match TRBD1. J was trimmed by 4 bases and V by 5 bases; bases with no gene match: 6. Germline V lookup: CDR1 SGHTS, CDR2 YDEGEE. The CDR3 has 14 amino acids. CDR3 loop: CASSTGTGPDTQYF. The CDR3 bases are TGTGCCAGCAGTACCGGGACAGGTCCAGATACGCAGTATTTT.

The chain links TRBV10-2 to TRBJ2-1; tentatively, D is TRBD2 (6 bases). V lost 6 bases and J 7 bases, leaving 16 bases between the germline ends. The CDR3 covers 14 residues. Germline CDR1 reads WSHSY; CDR2 reads SAAADI. The CDR3 sequence: CASSGFTSRNEQFF. The CDR3 region has the DNA TGCGCCAGCAGCGGGTTTACTAGCAGGAATGAGCAGTTCTTC.

This chain joins TRBV21-1 and TRBJ1-3. TRBV21-1 is listed as a pseudogene. This CDR3 contains 15 residues. For the CDR3, the DNA is TGTGCCAGCAGCAAACGCCAGACCTCTGGAAACACCATATATTTT. Amino acids: CASSKRQTSGNTIYF.

The rearrangement joins TRBV29-1 to TRBJ1-2; D not certain. This CDR3 is 12 amino acids long. Germline assignment: CDR1 SQVTM and CDR2 ANQGSEA. Trimming pared 1 base from V and 4 bases from J, leaving 7 bases between. The CDR3 region has the DNA TGCAGCGTTGAAGGGTATAGCTATGGCTACACCTTC. Translated: CSVEGYSYGYTF.

The CDR3 protein is CASSLGQGTREAFF. CDR3 DNA: TGTGCCAGCAGCTTGGGACAGGGGACCCGTGAAGCTTTCTTT. This chain uses TRBV7-8 with TRBJ1-1; 10 positions match TRBD1. Trimming removed 3 bases from V and 7 bases from J; junction bases left unmatched: 5. CDR1 and CDR2 (germline): SGHVS, FQNEAQ. The CDR3 has 14 residues.

The genes are TRBV5-1 and TRBJ2-3; D may be TRBD2 (5 bases). The germline CDR1 and CDR2 sequences are SGHRS and YFSETQ. There are 13 residues in the CDR3. V lost 2 bases and J lost 3, with 7 bases in between. This CDR3 is CASSFGETDTQYF. Here the CDR3 DNA reads TGCGCCAGCAGCTTTGGGGAGACAGATACGCAGTATTTT.

The chain recombines TRBV18 with TRBJ2-7; either TRBD1 or TRBD2 may supply D (5 bases each). The CDR3 contains 12 residues. The V and J ends lost 6 bases and 3 bases respectively, with 9 bases between them. CDR1 and CDR2 from the germline V gene are KGHSH and LQKENI. CDR3 sequence: CASSPGLYEQYF. In DNA form, the CDR3 reads TGTGCCAGCTCCCCGGGGCTCTACGAGCAGTACTTC.

The rearrangement joins TRBV28 to TRBJ1-5; 7 bases line up with TRBD1. Germline V gives CDR1 MDHEN, CDR2 SYDVKM. This CDR3 spans 17 amino acids. V was pared by 3 bases and J by 1 base, with 9 bases of the junction left unmatched. This CDR3 is CASSFVAQGGSNQPQHF. The CDR3 coding sequence is TGTGCCAGCAGTTTCGTCGCCCAGGGGGGCAGCAATCAGCCCCAGCATTTT.

The chain uses TRBV4-1 and TRBJ1-2, with D unresolved. This CDR3 spans 15 amino acids. V lost 7 bases to trimming and J lost 4 bases, with 19 bases between them. Germline CDR1 MGHRA, CDR2 YSYEKL. This CDR3 is CASTPRSGFRYGYTF. The CDR3 coding sequence is TGCGCCAGCACCCCACGTAGCGGCTTCCGCTATGGCTACACCTTC.

The chain links TRBV10-3 to TRBJ1-2; no reliable D call. The CDR3 is 11 amino acids. The germline V and J ends were trimmed by 4 bases and 6 bases, with 6 bases remaining between them. Germline CDR1 reads ENHRY; CDR2 reads SYGVKD. The CDR3 region is CAISGPDGYTF. CDR3 DNA: TGTGCCATCAGTGGTCCAGATGGCTACACCTTC.

This clone was observed a few times. The chain uses TRBV30 and TRBJ1-2, with D uncertain. From germline, CDR1 is GTSNPN and CDR2 SVGIG (reference sequence). V was trimmed by 1 base and J by 7 bases, leaving 10 bases between them. The CDR3 is made up of 12 amino acids. CDR3 amino acids: CAWSAQGSGYTF. The CDR3 DNA reads as TGTGCCTGGAGTGCTCAAGGGTCTGGCTACACCTTC.